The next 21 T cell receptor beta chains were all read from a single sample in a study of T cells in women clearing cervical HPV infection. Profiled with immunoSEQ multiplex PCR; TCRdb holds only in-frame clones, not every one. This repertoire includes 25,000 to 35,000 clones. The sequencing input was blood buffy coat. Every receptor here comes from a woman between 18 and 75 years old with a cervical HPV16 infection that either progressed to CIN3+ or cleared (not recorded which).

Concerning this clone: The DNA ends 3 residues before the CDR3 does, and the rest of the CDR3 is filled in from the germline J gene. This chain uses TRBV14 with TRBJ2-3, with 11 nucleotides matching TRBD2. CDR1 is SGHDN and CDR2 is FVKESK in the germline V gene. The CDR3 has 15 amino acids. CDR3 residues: CASSRLAGYQETQYF. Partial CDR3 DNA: TGTGCCAGCAGCCGACTAGCGGGGTACCAAGAGACG.

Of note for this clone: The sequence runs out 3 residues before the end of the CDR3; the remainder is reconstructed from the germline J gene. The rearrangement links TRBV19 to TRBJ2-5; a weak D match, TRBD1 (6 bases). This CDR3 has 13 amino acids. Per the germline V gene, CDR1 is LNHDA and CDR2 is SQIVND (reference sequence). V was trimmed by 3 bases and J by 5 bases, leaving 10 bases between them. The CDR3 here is CASSIGTGETQYF. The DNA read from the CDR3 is TGTGCCAGTAGTATTGGCACAGGGGAGACC.

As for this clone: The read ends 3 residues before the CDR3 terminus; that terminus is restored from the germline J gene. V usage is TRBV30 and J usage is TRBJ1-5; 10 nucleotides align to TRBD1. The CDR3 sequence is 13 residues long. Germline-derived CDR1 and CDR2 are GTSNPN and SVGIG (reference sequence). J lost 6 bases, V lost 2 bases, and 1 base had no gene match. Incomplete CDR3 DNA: TGTGCCTGGAGTCGACAGGGGGCTCAGCCC. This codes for CAWSRQGAQP. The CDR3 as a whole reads CAWSRQGAQPQHF.

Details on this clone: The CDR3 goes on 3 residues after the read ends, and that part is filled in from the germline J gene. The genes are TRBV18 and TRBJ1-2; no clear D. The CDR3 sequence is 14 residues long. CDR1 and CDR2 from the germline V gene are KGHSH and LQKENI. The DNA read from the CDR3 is TGTGCCAGCTCACCTGAGACTAGCTACAATGAC. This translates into CASSPETSYND. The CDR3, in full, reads CASSPETSYNDYTF.

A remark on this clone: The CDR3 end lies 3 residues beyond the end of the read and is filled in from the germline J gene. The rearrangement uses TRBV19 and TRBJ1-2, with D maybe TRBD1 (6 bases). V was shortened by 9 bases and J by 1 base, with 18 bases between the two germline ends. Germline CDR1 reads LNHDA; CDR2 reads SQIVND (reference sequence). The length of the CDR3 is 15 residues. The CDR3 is CASRQPQGINYGYTF. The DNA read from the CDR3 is TGTGCCAGCAGACAGCCCCAGGGGATTAACTATGGC.

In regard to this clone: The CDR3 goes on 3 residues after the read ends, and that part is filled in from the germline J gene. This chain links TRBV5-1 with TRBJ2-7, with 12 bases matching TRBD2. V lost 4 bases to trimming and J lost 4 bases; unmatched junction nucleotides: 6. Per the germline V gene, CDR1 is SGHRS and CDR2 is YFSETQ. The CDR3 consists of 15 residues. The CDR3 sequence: CASSPTSGSGYEQYF. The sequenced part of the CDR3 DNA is TGCGCCAGCAGCCCGACTAGCGGGAGTGGGTACGAG.

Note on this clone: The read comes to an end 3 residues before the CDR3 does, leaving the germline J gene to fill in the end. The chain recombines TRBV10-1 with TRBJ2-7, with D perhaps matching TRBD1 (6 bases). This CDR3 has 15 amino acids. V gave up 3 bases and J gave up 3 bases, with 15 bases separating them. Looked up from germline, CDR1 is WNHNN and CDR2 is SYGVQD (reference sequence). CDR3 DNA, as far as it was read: TGCGCCAGCAGTGACCAAGGACAGCATGGCTACGAG. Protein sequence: CASSDQGQHGYE. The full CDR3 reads CASSDQGQHGYEQYF.

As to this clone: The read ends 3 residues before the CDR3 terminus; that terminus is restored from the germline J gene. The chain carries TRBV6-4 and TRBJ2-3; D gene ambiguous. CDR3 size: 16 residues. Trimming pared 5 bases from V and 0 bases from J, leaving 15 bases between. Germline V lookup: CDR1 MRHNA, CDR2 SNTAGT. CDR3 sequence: CASSRTASGSTDTQYF. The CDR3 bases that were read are TGTGCCAGCAGTCGAACTGCCTCAGGCAGCACAGATACG.

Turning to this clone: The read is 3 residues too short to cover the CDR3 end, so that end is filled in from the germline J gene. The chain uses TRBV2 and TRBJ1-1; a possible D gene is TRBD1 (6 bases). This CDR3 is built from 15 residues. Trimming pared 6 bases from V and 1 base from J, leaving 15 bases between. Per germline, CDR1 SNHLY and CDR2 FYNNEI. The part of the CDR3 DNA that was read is TGTGCCAGCAGAGGGCTTGGACAGAGGAACACTGAA. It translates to CASRGLGQRNTE. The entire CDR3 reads CASRGLGQRNTEAFF.

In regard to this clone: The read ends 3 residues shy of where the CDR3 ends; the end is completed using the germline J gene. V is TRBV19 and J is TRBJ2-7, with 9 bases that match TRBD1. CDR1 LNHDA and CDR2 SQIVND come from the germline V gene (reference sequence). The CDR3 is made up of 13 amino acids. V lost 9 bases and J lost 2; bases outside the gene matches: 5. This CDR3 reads CASGTGIAYEQYF. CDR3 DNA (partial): TGTGCCAGCGGGACAGGGATCGCCTACGAG.

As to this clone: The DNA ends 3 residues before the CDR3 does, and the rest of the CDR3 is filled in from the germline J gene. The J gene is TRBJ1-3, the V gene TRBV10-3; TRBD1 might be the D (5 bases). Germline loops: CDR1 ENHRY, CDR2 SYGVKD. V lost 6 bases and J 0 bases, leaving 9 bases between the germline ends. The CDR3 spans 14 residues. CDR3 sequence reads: CAIRSDSSGNTIYF. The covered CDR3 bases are TGTGCCATCAGATCTGACAGCTCTGGAAACACC.

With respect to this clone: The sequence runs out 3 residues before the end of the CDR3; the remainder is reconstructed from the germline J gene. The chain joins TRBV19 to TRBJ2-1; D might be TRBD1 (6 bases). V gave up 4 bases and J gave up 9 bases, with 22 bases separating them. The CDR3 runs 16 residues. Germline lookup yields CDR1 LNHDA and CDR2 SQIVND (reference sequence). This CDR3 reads CASSTARGGGMGEQFF. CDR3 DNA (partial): TGTGCCAGTAGTACTGCTCGTGGGGGCGGAATGGGTGAG.

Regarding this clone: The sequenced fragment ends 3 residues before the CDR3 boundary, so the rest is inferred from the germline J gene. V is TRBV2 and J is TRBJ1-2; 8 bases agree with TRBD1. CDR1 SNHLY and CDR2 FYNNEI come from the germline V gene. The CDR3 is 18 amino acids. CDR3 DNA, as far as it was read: TGTGCCAGCAGTCCGCAGGGGGCGCTCTGGACTAGCGTTGGTGAC. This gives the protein CASSPQGALWTSVGD. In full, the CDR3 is CASSPQGALWTSVGDYTF.

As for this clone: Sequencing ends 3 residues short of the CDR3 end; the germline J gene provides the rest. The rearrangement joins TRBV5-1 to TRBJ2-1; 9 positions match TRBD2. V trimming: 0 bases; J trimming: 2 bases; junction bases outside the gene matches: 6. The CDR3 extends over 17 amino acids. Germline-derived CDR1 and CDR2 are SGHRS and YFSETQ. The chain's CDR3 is CASSLDPSGATYNEQFF. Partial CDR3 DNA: TGCGCCAGCAGCTTGGATCCTAGCGGGGCTACCTACAATGAG.

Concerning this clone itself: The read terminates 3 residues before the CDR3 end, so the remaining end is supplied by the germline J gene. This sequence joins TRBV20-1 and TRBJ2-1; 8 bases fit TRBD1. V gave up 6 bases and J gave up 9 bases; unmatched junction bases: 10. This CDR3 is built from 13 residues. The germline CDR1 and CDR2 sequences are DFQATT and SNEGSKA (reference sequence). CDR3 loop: CSAGSRGQGEQFF. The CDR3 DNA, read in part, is TGCAGTGCAGGGAGCAGGGGGCAGGGTGAG.

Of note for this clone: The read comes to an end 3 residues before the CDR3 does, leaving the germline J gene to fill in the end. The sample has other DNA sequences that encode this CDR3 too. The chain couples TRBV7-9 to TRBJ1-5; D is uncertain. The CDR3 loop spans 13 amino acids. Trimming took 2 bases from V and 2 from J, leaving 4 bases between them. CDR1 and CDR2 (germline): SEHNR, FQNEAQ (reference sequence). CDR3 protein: CASSLQGNQPQHF. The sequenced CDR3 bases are TGTGCCAGCAGCTTACAGGGCAATCAGCCC.

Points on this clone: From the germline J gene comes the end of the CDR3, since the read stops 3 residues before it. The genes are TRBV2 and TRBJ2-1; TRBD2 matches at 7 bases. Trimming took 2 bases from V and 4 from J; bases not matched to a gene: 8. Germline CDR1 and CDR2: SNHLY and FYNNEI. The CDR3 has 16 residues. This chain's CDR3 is CASSELQRGVYNEQFF. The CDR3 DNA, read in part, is TGTGCCAGCAGTGAACTCCAGCGGGGAGTTTACAATGAG.

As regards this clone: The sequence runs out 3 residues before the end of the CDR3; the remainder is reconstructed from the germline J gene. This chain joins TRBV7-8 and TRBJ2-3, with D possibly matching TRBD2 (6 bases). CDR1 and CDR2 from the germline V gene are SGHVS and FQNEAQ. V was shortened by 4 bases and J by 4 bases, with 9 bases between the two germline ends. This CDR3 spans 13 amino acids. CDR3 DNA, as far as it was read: TGTGCCAGCAGCTCCGGGACTGCAGATACG. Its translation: CASSSGTADT. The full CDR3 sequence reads CASSSGTADTQYF. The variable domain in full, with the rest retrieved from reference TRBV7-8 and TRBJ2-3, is GAGVSQSPRYKVAKRGQDVALRCDPISGHVSLFWYQQALGQGPEFLTYFQNEAQLDKSGLPSDRFFAERPEGSVSTLKIQRTQQEDSAVYLCASSSGTADTQYFGPGTRLTVL.

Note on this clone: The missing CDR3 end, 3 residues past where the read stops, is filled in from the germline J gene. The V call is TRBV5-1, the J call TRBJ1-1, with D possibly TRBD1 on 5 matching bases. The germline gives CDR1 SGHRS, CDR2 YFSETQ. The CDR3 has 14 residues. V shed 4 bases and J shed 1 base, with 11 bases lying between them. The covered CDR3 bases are TGCGCCAGCAGCCCGATTACAGGGAACACTGAA. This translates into CASSPITGNTE. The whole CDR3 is CASSPITGNTEAFF.

CDR3: CASSSGQMRETQYF. The part of the CDR3 DNA that was read is TGTGCCAGCAGTTCCGGACAGATGCGGGAGACC. The chain joins TRBV28 to TRBJ2-5, with D possibly TRBD1 on 6 matching bases. The CDR3 extends 3 residues past the end of the read, so its final part is completed from the germline J gene. The CDR3 runs 14 residues. Between the trimmed V and J ends, which lost 4 bases and 5 bases, there was a span of 14 bases. In germline, CDR1 is MDHEN, CDR2 SYDVKM.

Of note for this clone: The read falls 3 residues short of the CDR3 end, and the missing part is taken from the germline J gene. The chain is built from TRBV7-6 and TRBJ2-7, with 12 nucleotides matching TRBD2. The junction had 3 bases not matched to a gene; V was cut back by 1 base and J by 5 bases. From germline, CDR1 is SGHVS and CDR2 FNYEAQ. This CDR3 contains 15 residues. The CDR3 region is CASSLGTSGINEQYF. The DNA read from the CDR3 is TGTGCCAGCAGCTTAGGGACTAGCGGGATTAACGAG.